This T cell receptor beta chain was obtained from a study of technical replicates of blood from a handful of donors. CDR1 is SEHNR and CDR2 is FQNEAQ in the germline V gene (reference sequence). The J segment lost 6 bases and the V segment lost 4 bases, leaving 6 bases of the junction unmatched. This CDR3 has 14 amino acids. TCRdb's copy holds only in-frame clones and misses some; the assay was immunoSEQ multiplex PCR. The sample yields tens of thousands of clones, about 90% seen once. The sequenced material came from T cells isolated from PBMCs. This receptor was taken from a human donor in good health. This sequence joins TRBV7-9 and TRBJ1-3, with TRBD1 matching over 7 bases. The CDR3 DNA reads TGTGCCAGCAGCTCAGACAGGGTAGAAAACACCATATATTTT. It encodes CASSSDRVENTIYF.